This TCR beta chain was recovered during a study of shared clonotypes between healthy human individuals. About the research overall: With ages of 18 to 49, the donors were a couple of women and a few men. Plates per donor: three CD4 naive, three CD4 memory, two CD8 naive, one CD8 memory. The study's findings and limits: Naive CD4 clonotypes overlapped across several donors at around 4.8%.

In replicate PCRs of sorted subsets, 150 to 200 ng DNA, about 30,000 T cell genomes, was used. Assay used: immunoSEQ multiplex PCR; TCRdb lists only in-frame clones, some missing. This sample yields roughly 1.5 million clones, of which around 98% are seen a single time; approximately 0.45% belongs to the top ten. The length of the CDR3 is 15 residues. Germline values: CDR1 MDHEN, CDR2 SYDVKM. J was trimmed by 4 bases and V by 4 bases; bases with no gene match: 9. Of note for this clone: Its antigen is not known.

The receptor's source is a young man in good health. The source material was naive CD4+ T cells sorted from blood. As to subset: CD45RA+ positively selected. This sequence joins TRBV28 and TRBJ2-7; 8 nucleotides align to TRBD2. This CDR3 is CASSSPPGGKYEQYF. CDR3 coding DNA: TGTGCCAGCAGTTCCCCTCCGGGGGGGAAGTACGAGCAGTACTTC.